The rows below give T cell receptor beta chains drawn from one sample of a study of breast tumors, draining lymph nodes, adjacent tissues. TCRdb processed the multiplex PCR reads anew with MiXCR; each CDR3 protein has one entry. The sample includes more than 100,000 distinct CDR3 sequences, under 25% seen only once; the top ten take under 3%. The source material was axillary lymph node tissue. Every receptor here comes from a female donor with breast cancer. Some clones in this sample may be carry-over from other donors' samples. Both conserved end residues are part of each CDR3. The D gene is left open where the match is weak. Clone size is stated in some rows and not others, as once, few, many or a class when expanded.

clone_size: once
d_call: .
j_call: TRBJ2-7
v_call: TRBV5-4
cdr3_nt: TGTGCCAGCAGCTTGGGCAGGGTAGGTTACGAGCAGTACTTC
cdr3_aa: CASSLGRVGYEQYF

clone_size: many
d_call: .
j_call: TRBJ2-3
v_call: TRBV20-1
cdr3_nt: TGCAGTGCTAGAGTTGGGACAGATACGCAGTATTTT
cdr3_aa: CSARVGTDTQYF

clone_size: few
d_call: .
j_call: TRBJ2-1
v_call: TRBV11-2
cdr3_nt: TGTGCCAGCAGCTTAATGGGAGCTCTCTACAATGAGCAGTTCTTC
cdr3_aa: CASSLMGALYNEQFF

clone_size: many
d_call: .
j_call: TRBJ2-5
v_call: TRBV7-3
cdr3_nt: TGTGCCAGCAGCTTAATAGGTGGAGAGACCCAGTACTTC
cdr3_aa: CASSLIGGETQYF

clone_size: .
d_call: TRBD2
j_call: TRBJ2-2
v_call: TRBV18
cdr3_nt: TGTGCCAGCCCACCAGGACTAGCGCGCGGGGAGCTGTTTTTT
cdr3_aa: CASPPGLARGELFF

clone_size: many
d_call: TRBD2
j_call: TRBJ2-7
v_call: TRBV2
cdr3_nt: TGTGCCAGCAAAGCGGGACCCGCCTACGAGCAGTACTTC
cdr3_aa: CASKAGPAYEQYF

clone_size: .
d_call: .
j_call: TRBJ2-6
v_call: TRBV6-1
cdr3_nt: TGTGCCAGCAGTGACAGGGGTGGGGCCAACGTCCTGACTTTC
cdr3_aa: CASSDRGGANVLTF

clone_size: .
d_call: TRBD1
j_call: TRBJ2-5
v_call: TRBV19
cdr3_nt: TGTGGCAGTAGCAGGGACAGCCAAGAGACCCAGTACTTC
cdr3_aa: CGSSRDSQETQYF

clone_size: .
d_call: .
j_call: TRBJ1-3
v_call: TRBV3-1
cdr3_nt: TGTGCCAGCAGCCAAGTGGGAACTGGAAACACCATATATTTT
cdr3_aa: CASSQVGTGNTIYF

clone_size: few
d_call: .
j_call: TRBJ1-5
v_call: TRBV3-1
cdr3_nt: TGTGCCAGCAGCCAGGGGGCAAGTCAGCCCCAGCATTTT
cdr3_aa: CASSQGASQPQHF

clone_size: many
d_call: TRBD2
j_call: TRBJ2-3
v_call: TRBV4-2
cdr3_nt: TGTGCCAGCAGCCAAGGACTAGCGGAAAGAGATACGCAGTATTTT
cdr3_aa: CASSQGLAERDTQYF

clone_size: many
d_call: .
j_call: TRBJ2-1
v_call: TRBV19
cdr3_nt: TGTGCCAGTAGTAAGGCCAACCCCCCTTCCTACAATGAGCAGTTCTTC
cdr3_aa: CASSKANPPSYNEQFF

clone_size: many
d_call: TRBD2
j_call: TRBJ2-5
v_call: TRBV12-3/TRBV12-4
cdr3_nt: TGTGCCAGCAGTTTAGGACTAGCGGTCGTTACAGAGACCCAGTACTTC
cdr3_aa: CASSLGLAVVTETQYF

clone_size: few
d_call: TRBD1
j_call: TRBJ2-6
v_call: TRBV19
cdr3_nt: TGTGCCAGTAGTTGGGGACAGGGGGCTGGGGCCAACGTCCTGACTTTC
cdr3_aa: CASSWGQGAGANVLTF

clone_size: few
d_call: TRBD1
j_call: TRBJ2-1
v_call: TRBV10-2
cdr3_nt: TGCGCCAGCGGGACAGGGAGTCGTGAGCAGTTCTTC
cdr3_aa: CASGTGSREQFF

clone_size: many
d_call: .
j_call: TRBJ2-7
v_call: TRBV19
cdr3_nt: TGTGCCAGTAGTCCCCGGGACTTTTACGAGCAGTACTTC
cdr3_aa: CASSPRDFYEQYF

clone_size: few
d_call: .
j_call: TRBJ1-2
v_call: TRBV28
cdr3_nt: TGTGCCAGCACCGGGACCGGTAGGGGCTACACCTTC
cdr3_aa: CASTGTGRGYTF

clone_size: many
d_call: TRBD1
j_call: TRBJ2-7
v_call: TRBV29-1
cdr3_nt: TGCAGCGTTATACAGGGGTTAGAATCCTACGAGCAGTACTTC
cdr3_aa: CSVIQGLESYEQYF

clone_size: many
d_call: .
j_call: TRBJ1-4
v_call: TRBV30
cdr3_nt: TGTGCCTGGAGGGGTTCAACTAATGAAAAACTGTTTTTT
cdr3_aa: CAWRGSTNEKLFF

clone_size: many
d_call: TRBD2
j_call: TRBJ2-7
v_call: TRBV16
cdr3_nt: TGTGCCAGCAGCCACATCCCTGGACTAGCGTTGTGGTACGAGCAGTACTTC
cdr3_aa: CASSHIPGLALWYEQYF

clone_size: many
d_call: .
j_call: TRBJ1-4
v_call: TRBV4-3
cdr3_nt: TGCGCCAGCAGCCAAGGGACAGCCGAAAATGAAAAACTGTTTTTT
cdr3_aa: CASSQGTAENEKLFF

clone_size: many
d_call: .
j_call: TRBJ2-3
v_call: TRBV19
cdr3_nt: TGTGCCAGTAGTAGGACTTGGGAAAACACAGATACGCAGTATTTT
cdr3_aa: CASSRTWENTDTQYF

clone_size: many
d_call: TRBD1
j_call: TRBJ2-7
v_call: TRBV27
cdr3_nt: TGTGCCAGCAGAGCCGGGACAGCAACCTACGAGCAGTACTTC
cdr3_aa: CASRAGTATYEQYF

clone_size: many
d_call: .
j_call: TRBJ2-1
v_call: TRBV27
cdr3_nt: TGTGCCAGCAGTTTATCGATCCCGACAGTCTCCTACAATGAGCAGTTCTTC
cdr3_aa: CASSLSIPTVSYNEQFF

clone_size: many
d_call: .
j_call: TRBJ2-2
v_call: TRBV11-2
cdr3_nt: TGTGCCAGCAGCTTAGTAACCGGGGAGCTGTTTTTT
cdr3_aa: CASSLVTGELFF

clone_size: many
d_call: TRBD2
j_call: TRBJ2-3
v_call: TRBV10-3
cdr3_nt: TGTGCCATCAGTAGTATAAGCGGGAGTTCCATCACAGATACGCAGTATTTT
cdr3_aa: CAISSISGSSITDTQYF

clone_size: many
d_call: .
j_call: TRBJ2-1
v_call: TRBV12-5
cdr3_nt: TGTGCTAGTGGTTTGGGGGTCGCTGAGCAGTTCTTC
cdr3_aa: CASGLGVAEQFF

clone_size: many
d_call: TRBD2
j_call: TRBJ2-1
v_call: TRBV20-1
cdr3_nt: TGCAGTGCTAGAGAGCTAGCGGGAGGGCCGGATGAGCAGTTCTTC
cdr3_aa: CSARELAGGPDEQFF

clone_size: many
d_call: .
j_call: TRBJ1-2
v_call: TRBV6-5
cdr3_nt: TGTGCCAGCAGTTACAGGACTGATATGCGATACACCTTC
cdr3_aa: CASSYRTDMRYTF

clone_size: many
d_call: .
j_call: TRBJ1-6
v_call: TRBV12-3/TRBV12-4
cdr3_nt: TGTGCCAGCAGCTCACTCCAAGGGGGTCCCCTCCACTTT
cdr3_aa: CASSSLQGGPLHF

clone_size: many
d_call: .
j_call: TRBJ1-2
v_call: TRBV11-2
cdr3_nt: TGTGCCAGCAGCTTAGCTCAGGGAGGGTTTGGCTACACCTTC
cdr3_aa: CASSLAQGGFGYTF

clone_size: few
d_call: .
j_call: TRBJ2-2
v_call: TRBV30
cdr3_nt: TGTGCCTGGAGTGTCAGCGGCAGTTACACCGGGGAGCTGTTTTTT
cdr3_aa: CAWSVSGSYTGELFF

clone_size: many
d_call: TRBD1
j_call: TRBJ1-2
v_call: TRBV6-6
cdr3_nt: TGTGCCAGCAGTTACCAAGGACAGGGAGGCTATGGCTACACCTTC
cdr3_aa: CASSYQGQGGYGYTF

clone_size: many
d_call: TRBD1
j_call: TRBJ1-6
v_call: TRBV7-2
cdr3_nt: TGTGCCAGCACCGTGACGACCCGGGACAGTTATAATTCACCCCTCCACTTT
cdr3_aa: CASTVTTRDSYNSPLHF

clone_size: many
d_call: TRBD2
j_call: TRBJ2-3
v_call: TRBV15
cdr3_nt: TGTGCCACCAGCAGGACAACTAGCGGGTCGGGCACAGATACGCAGTATTTT
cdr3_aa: CATSRTTSGSGTDTQYF

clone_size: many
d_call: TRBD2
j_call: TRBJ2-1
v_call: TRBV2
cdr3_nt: TGTGCCAGCAGTGAAGGACTAGCGGGAGGGCATGAGCAGTTCTTC
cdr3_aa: CASSEGLAGGHEQFF

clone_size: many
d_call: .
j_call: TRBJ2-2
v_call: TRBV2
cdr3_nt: TGTGCCAGCAGTGACTCGGGACTTAACACCGGGGAGCTGTTTTTT
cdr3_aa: CASSDSGLNTGELFF

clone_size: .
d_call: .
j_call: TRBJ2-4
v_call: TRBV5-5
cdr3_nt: TGTGCCAGCAGCTCCCTAGCCAAAAGCATTCAGTACTTC
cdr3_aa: CASSSLAKSIQYF

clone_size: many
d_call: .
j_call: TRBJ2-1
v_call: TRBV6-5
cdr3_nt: TGTGCCAGCAGTTACGTGGCAGGGAGAGCCGCGATGTGTCTGCAGAGCAATGAGCAGTTCTTC
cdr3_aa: CASSYVAGRAAMCLQSNEQFF

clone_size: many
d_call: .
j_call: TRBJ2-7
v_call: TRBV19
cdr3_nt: TGTGCCAGTAGTATAGCGGGGGTAAGCGACGAGCAGTACTTC
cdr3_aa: CASSIAGVSDEQYF

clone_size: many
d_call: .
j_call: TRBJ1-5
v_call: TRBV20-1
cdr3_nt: TGCAGTGCTAGTCGGGGGGGTAAGGTGGATCAGCCCCAGCATTTT
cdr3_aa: CSASRGGKVDQPQHF

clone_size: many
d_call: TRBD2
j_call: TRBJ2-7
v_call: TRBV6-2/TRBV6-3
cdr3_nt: TGTGCCAGCAGCCATAGCGGGAGAGGCAACGAGCAGTACTTC
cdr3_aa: CASSHSGRGNEQYF

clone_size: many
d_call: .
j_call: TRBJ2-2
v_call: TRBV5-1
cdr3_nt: TGCGCCAGCAGCTTGGAGGGGGGCACCGGGGAGCTGTTTTTT
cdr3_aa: CASSLEGGTGELFF

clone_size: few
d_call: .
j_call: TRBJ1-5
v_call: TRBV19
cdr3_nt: TGTGCCAGTAGTACAGGGGACCGACAGCCCCAGCATTTT
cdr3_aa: CASSTGDRQPQHF

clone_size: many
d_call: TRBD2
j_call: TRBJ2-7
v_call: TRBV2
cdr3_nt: TGTGCCAGCAGTCGGACTAGCAGTTACTACGAGCAGTACTTC
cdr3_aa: CASSRTSSYYEQYF

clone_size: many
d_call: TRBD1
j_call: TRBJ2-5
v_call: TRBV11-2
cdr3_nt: TGTGCCAGCAGCTTATACCTACATCAGGGGGCTGAGGAGACCCAGTACTTC
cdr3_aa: CASSLYLHQGAEETQYF

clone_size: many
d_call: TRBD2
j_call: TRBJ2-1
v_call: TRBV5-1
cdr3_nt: TGCGCCAGCAGCTTGGGGACTAGCGGGTTAGATAGGTTCTTC
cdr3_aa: CASSLGTSGLDRFF

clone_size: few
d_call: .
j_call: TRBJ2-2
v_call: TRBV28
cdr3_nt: TGTGCCAGCAGTTCACGACGAGCCAACACCGGGGAGCTGTTTTTT
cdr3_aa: CASSSRRANTGELFF

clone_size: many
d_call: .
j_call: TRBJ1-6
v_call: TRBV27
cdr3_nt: TGTGCCAGCAGTTTAACGGGGGGCCCGTCACCCCTCCACTTT
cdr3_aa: CASSLTGGPSPLHF

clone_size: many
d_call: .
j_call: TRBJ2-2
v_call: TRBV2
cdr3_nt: TGTGCCAGCAGTGAGGTGAGCGCCACGAACACCGGGGAGCTGTTTTTT
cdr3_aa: CASSEVSATNTGELFF

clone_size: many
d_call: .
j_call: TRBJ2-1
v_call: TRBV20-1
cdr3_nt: TGCAGTGTGGGGACTCCATACAATGAGCAGTTCTTC
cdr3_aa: CSVGTPYNEQFF

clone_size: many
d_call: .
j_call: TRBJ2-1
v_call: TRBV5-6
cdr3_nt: TGTGCCAGCAGCTTGGAGGGCCAGGGAAGCTACAATGAGCAGTTCTTC
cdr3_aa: CASSLEGQGSYNEQFF

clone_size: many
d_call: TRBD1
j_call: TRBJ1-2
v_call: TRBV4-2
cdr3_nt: TGTGCCAGCAGCCAATCAGGGGGAAACTATGGCTACACCTTC
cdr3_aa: CASSQSGGNYGYTF

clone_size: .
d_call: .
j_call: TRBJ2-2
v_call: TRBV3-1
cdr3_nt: TGTGCCAGCGCCCCAGGGGTGTTGGGCACCGGGGAGCTGTTTTTT
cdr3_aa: CASAPGVLGTGELFF

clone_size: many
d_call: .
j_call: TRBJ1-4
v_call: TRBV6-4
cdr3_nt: TGTGCCAGCATAGAAGGGGGGAATGAAAAACTGTTTTTT
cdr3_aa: CASIEGGNEKLFF

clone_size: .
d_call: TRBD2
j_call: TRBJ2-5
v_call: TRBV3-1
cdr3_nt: TGTGCCAGCAGCTCAGGGACTAGCGGAACTAGGCCAGAGACCCAGTACTTC
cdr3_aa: CASSSGTSGTRPETQYF

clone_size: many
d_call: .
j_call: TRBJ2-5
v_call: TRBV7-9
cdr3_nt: TGTGCCAGCAGCTTGGGGGGATACCAAGAGACCCAGTACTTC
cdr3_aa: CASSLGGYQETQYF

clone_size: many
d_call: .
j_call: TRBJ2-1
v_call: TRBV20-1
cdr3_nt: TGCAGTGCCCCGGGACAGCGGGACAATGAGCAGTTCTTC
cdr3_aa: CSAPGQRDNEQFF

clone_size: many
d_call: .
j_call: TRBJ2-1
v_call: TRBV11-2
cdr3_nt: TGTGCCAGCAGCTTAGAGGAGGAGGGCGACAATGAGCAGTTCTTC
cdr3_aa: CASSLEEEGDNEQFF